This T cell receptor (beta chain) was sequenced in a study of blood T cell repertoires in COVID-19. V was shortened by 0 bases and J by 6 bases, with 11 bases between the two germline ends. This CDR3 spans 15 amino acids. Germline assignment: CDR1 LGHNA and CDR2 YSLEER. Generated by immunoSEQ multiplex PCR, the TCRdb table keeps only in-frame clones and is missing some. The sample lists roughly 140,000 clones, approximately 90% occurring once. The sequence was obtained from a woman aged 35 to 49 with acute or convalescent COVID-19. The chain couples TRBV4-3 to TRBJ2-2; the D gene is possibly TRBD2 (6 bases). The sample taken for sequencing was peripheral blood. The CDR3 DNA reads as TGCGCCAGCAGCCAAGACTCGGGGGTCCCCGGGGAGCTGTTTTTT. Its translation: CASSQDSGVPGELFF.